The 14 T cell receptor beta chains presented below share a single source sample, sequenced in a study of post-analysis software for immune sequencing data. No antigen has been identified for these receptors. Unique molecular identifiers were present in the TCR beta cDNA libraries. MiXCR, applied by TCRdb to the PCR reads, yields one record per CDR3 protein. This sample has about 540,000 distinct CDR3 sequences; approximately 31% occur once, and the top ten carry 6%. Study conclusions and caveats: Elevated frequency relative to controls characterized four or five TRBV segments in patients, TRBV5-6, TRBV5-1 and TRBV20-1 among them.

The specimen was blood. These receptors all stem from a girl aged 2 to 17 with multiple sclerosis.

This chain uses TRBV3-1 with TRBJ2-3; 9 bases agree with TRBD1. J was trimmed by 2 bases and V by 1 base; bases with no gene match: 4. This CDR3 comprises 16 residues. In germline, CDR1 is LGHDT, CDR2 YNNKEL (reference sequence). DNA for the CDR3: TGTGCCAGCAGCCAAGTGGGGGACAGGGTCACAGATACGCAGTATTTT. Translation gives CASSQVGDRVTDTQYF.

The gene calls are TRBV7-2 and TRBJ2-4; 10 bases match TRBD1. Germline values: CDR1 SGHTA, CDR2 FQGNSA. V lost 5 bases and J lost 13; bases outside the gene matches: 14. This CDR3 contains 15 residues. In nucleotides, the CDR3 is TGTGCCAGCAGCGGCCCAGACAGGGGGCGTTACAAGCAGTACTTC. The encoded protein is CASSGPDRGRYKQYF.

This rearrangement joins TRBV10-3 to TRBJ1-1, with 12 bases aligning to TRBD1. The trim removed 0 bases at V and 3 bases at J, leaving 2 bases unmatched. The CDR3 runs 16 residues. Per germline, CDR1 ENHRY and CDR2 SYGVKD. Written as DNA, the CDR3 is TGTGCCATCAGTGAGTCGGGGACAGGGGGCTACACTGAAGCTTTCTTT. It encodes CAISESGTGGYTEAFF.

Concerning this clonotype itself: At one of its ends the junction is not consistent with the germline gene, which may arise from a read error. V usage is TRBV28 and J usage is TRBJ2-1, with TRBD2 matching 7 bases. The CDR3 is 15 amino acids. The germline V gene has CDR1 MDHEN and CDR2 SYDVKM. The CDR3 DNA follows: TGTGCCAGCGGTTTACGGCTGGGGGGGAGTTATGAGCAGTTCTTC. It encodes CASGLRLGGSYEQFF.

The CDR3 region is CSARLVTGDNEQFF. CDR3 nucleotides: TGCAGTGCTAGATTAGTCACAGGGGACAATGAGCAGTTCTTC. The V and J genes are TRBV20-1 and TRBJ2-1; 7 nucleotides match TRBD1. V was clipped by 2 bases and J by 5 bases; unmatched bases: 6. Germline-derived CDR1 and CDR2 are DFQATT and SNEGSKA (reference sequence). CDR3 length: 14 residues.

This sequence joins TRBV6-1 and TRBJ1-2; D may be TRBD1 (6 bases). In germline, CDR1 is MNHNS, CDR2 SASEGT. This CDR3 is 16 amino acids long. V gave up 0 bases and J gave up 3 bases, with 14 bases separating them. The DNA of the CDR3 is TGTGCCAGCAGTGAAGCGGAACAGGGACGTTACTATGGCTACACCTTC. The encoded protein is CASSEAEQGRYYGYTF.

The chain links TRBV7-2 to TRBJ1-5; 11 nucleotides agree with TRBD1. Per germline, CDR1 SGHTA and CDR2 FQGNSA. Unmatched junction bases numbered 6, after V lost 1 base and J lost 4 bases. There are 17 residues in the CDR3. CDR3 nucleotides: TGTGCCAGCAGCTTAGTCGGCGGGACAGGGGGGAATCAGCCCCAGCATTTT. Its protein is CASSLVGGTGGNQPQHF.

The DNA for the CDR3 is TGCGCCAGCAGCTTGGAGTCAGGGACGCTTGGGCCCCAGCATTTT. It encodes CASSLESGTLGPQHF. The chain combines TRBV5-1 with TRBJ1-5; TRBD1 is a possible D gene (5 bases). The germline V gene has CDR1 SGHRS and CDR2 YFSETQ. CDR3 length: 15 residues. Between the trimmed V and J ends, which lost 0 bases and 9 bases, there was a span of 16 bases.

This sequence joins TRBV5-1 and TRBJ1-1; the D gene is possibly TRBD1 (5 bases). The CDR3 is made up of 16 amino acids. Trimming took off 0 bases at V and 1 base at J, with 13 bases between the two ends. From germline, CDR1 is SGHRS and CDR2 YFSETQ. For the CDR3, the DNA is TGCGCCAGCAGCTTGGCCTTCGGCGGGGGGAACACTGAAGCTTTCTTT. It encodes CASSLAFGGGNTEAFF.

The V gene is TRBV10-3, the J gene TRBJ2-1; D not certain. V shed 1 base and J shed 7 bases, with 5 bases lying between them. This CDR3 region has 12 residues. Germline lookup yields CDR1 ENHRY and CDR2 SYGVKD. The CDR3 DNA is TGTGCCATCAGTGAGTACGGTAATGAGCAGTTCTTC. It specifies CAISEYGNEQFF.

CDR3 in DNA: TGCATGCCGGGCGTGGTCAATGGCTACACCTTC. Amino acids: CMPGVVNGYTF. V usage is TRBV20-1 and J usage is TRBJ1-2; D gene unclear. In germline, CDR1 is DFQATT, CDR2 SNEGSKA (reference sequence). The CDR3 totals 11 residues.

The CDR3 sequence is CASSTSPSGGVNEQFF. CDR3 nucleotide sequence: TGTGCCAGCAGTACATCGCCTAGCGGGGGGGTTAATGAGCAGTTCTTC. This sequence joins TRBV6-1 and TRBJ2-1; 12 bases are shared with TRBD2. Germline V lookup: CDR1 MNHNS, CDR2 SASEGT. The CDR3 covers 16 residues. Trimming removed 5 bases from V and 7 bases from J; junction bases left unmatched: 9.

The chain joins TRBV5-1 to TRBJ1-4; possible D gene TRBD1, 6 bases. The ends were cut back, 0 bases at V and 6 bases at J, with 6 bases in the middle. This CDR3 has 13 residues. Germline loops: CDR1 SGHRS, CDR2 YFSETQ. CDR3 sequence (DNA): TGCGCCAGCAGCTTGGGGACAGATGAAAAACTGTTTTTT. This sequence encodes CASSLGTDEKLFF.

The genes are TRBV19 and TRBJ1-1; perhaps TRBD1 as D (6 bases). The CDR3 totals 13 residues. CDR1 and CDR2 from the germline V gene are LNHDA and SQIVND (reference sequence). Trimming stripped 6 bases from V and 4 bases from J, with 12 bases between. The CDR3 nucleotides are TGTGCCAGTAGGTGGGGGGCCGTCACTGAAGCTTTCTTT. Translation gives CASRWGAVTEAFF.